This T cell receptor (beta chain) derives from a study of shared clonotypes between healthy human individuals. Genomic DNA of every subset was divided equally among multiple immunoSEQ plates. The protocol was immunoSEQ multiplex PCR, while the TCRdb copy is restricted to in-frame clones and leaves out a portion. Among roughly 2 million clones listed, 90% to 97% were seen once. This CDR3 has 15 amino acids. Trimming removed 2 bases from V and 1 base from J, with 9 bases in between. CDR1 is LGHNT and CDR2 is FRNRAP in the germline V gene. General study findings and limits: Limited genetic and exposure-history diversity came from having few donors.

As for this clone: Its matching antigen is unknown.

The sample taken for sequencing was naive CD4+ T cells sorted from blood. Subset given: CD45RA+ positively selected. The rearrangement uses TRBV12-5 and TRBJ1-3; no firm D call. This sequence originates from a man aged 18 to 29 in good health. CDR3 in DNA: TGTGCTAGTGGTTTGTCCCAGTCTTCTGGAAACACCATATATTTT. Encoded protein: CASGLSQSSGNTIYF.